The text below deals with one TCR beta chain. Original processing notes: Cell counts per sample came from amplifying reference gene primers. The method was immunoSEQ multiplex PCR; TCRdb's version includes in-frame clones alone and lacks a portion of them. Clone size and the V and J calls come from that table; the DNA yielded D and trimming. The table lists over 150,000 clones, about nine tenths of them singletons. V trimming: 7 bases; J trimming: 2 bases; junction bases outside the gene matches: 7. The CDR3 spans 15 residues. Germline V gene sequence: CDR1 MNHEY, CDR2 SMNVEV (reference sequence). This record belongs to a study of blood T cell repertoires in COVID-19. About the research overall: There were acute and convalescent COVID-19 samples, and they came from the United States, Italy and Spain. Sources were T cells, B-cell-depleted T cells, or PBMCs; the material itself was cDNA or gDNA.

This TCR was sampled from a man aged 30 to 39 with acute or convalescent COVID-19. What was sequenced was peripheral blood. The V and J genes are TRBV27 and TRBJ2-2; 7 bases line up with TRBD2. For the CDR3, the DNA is TGTGCCAGCACTTTGGGACTACCAAACACCGGGGAGCTGTTTTTT. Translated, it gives CASTLGLPNTGELFF.